This T cell receptor beta chain originates from a study of cytomegalovirus exposure and HLA in healthy donors. Study in general: Earlier findings included about 120 million unique TCR beta sequences obtained from about 179 million T cells.

Study findings and constraints: Later analysis revealed greater clonal expansion in HLA-associated TCR beta chains than in equally common others.

The PCR had 60 Vbeta and 13 Jbeta primers. Clones were read by immunoSEQ multiplex PCR, and TCRdb kept only the in-frame ones, dropping some. The sample consists of roughly 150,000 clones, roughly 77% of them appearing once. As concerns this clone: Antigen: not known.

The V segment lost 4 bases and the J segment 4 bases; nucleotides outside the gene matches: 10. The CDR3 spans 15 residues. Germline lookup yields CDR1 GTSNPN and CDR2 SVGIG (reference sequence). The chain is built from TRBV30 and TRBJ1-2, with 9 bases matching TRBD1. The sample consisted of PBMCs. The source is a man between 18 and 35 years old in good health and CMV-seropositive. CDR3 DNA sequence: TGTGCCTGGAACCGGGACAGGGATTTTGGCTATGGCTACACCTTC. Translating gives CAWNRDRDFGYGYTF.